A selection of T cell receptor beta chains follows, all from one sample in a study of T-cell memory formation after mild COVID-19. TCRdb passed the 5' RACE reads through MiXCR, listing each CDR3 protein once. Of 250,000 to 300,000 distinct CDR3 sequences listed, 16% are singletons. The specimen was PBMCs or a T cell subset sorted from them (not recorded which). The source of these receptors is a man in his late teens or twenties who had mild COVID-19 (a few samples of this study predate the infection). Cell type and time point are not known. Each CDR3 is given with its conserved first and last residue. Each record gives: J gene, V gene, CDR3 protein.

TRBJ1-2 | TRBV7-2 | CASSSAQGFGGYTF
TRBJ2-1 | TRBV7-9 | CASSPSVGAPYNEQFF
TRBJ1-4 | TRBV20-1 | CSARDLIRQGAEKLFF
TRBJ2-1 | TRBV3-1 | CASSQDRGTSYSNEQFF
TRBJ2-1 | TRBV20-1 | CSTLSGGARREQFF
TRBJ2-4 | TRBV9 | CASSVDETIAKNIQYF
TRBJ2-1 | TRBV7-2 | CASTSYNEQFF
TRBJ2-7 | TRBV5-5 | CASILGPYEQYF
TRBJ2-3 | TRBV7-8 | CASRHGGDTQYF
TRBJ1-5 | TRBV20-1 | CSARVLGGLEQPQHF
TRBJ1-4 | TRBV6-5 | CASSYDPTAKLFF
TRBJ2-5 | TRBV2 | CASSETGLVPETQYF
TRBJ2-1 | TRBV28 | CASSSWGRTSGVGSYNEQFF
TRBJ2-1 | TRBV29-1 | CSVEREQFF
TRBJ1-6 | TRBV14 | CASSQEGALGTPLHF
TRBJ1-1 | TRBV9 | CASSVDPLTGTEAFF
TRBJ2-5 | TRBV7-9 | CASSSGVPYQETQYF
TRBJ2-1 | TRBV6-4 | CASLSVGLSYNEQFF
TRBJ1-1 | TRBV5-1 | CASSLSSLNTEAFF
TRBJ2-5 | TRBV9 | CASSVEREVGTQYF
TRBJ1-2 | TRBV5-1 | CASREASPSFYGYTF
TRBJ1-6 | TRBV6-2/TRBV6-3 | CASSCPPWGDRCENSPLHF
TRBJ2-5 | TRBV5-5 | CASSFRDPVQETQYF
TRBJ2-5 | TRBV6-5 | CASSPTGRQTQYF
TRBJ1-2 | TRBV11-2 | CASSNLEEGHTF
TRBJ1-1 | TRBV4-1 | CASSTRLPQGAQDTEAFF
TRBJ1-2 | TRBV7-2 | CASSRNAVNYGYTF
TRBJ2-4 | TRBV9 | CASSYPKTLAKNIQYF
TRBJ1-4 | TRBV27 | CASGGVPITGGAGKLFF
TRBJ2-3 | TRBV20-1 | CSGPLAVTDTQYF
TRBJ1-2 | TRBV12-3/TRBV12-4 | CASSLGQGTDGYTF
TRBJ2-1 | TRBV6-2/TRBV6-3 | CASSYGTGNNEQFF
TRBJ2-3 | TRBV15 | CATQSPDTQYF
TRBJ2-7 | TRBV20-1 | CSASPGQGMGEQYF
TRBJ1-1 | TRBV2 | CASSVVWQEAFF
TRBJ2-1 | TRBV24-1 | CATSDSKADSYNEQFF
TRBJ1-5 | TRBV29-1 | CSVGVSPEFNQPQHF
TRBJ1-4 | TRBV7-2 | CASSFDSGNEKLFF
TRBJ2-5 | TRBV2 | CASSATRGGQETQYF
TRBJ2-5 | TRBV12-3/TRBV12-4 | CASSWSGALVQYF
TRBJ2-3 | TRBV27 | CASSFGRGGDTQYF
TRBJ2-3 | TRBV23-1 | CASSPRRGQDTQYF
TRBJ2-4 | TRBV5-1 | CASSLAFEKAAKNIQYF
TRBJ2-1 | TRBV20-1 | CSARQGRIDNEQFF
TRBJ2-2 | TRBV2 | CASRAPGQGKTGELFF
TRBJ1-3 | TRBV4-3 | CASSQAPRGAGNTIYF
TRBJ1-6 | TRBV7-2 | CASSFLDYNSPLHF
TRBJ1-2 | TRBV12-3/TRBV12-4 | CASSSTVPYGYTF
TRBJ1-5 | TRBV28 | CASSHIQPQHF
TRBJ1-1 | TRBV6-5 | CASYWAANTEAFF
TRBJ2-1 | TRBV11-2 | CASSSLGLLYNEQFF
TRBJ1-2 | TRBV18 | CASSPPGPGSGYTF
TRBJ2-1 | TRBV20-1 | CSASWRGGLLSNEQFF
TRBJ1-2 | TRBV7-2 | CASSLAGLGGYTF
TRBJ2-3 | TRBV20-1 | CSAVGGDGDTQYF
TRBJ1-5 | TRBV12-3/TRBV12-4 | CASSLGRVRHQPQHF
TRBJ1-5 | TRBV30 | CAWSVGGGSNQPQHF